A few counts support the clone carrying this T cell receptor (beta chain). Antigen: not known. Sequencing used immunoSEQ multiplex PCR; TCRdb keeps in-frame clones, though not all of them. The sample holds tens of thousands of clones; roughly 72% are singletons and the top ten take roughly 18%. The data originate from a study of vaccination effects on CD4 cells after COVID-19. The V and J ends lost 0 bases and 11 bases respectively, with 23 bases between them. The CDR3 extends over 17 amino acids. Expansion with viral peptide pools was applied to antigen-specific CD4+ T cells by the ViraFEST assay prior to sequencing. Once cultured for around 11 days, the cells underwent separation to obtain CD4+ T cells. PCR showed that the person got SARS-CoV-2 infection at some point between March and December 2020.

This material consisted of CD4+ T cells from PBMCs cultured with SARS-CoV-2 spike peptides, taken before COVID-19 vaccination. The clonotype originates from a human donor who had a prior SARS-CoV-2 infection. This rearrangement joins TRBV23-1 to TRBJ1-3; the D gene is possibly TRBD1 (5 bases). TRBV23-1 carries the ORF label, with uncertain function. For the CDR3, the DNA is TGCGCCAGCAGTCAATCGAAACAGGTCCAACGCCTAGTCCCCATATATTTT. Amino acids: CASSQSKQVQRLVPIYF.